The text below deals with one TCR beta chain. The antigen this receptor binds is unknown. No base quality information exists; no much larger clone differs at one position. The data derive from a study of beta chain features in type 1 diabetes (dated by TCRdb to 2016 to 2019). Context from the whole study: Mean age, gender distribution, total cell number and subset yield were not different between patients and healthy donors. In the study, recently diagnosed type 1 diabetes patients and matched healthy donors were compared on the TCRB repertoires of their sorted circulating CD4+ T cell subsets. Across all samples, roughly 110,000,000 sorted cells were examined, and cell number per subset correlated strongly with RNA yield. Naive and central memory subsets were obtained from all 30 or so donors, but regulatory and stem cell-like memory subsets were isolated from only 8 patients and 8 healthy donors.

Broader findings and caveats from the paper: The naive, central memory and regulatory TCRB repertoires appeared to resemble one another more closely among patients than among healthy donors. Only small numbers of individuals were included in the HLA sub-analyses, which left unresolved whether HLA type had any influence on TCRB rearrangement. Because cDNA was sequenced instead of genomic DNA, highly expressing activated cells could be over-represented, though the groups showed no difference in activation or CD3 levels. Fewer insertions and more nucleotide deletions at VDJ recombination sites were observed in patients with type 1 diabetes, implying thymic rearrangement abnormalities. In all four CD4+ subsets, TCRB CDR3 length was moderately but significantly shorter in type 1 diabetes patients. Shorter templates might have been favored by PCR, but patient and control samples were amplified and corrected together, so both groups would have been affected equally by any skew.

All of the isolated RNA was reverse transcribed with the High Capacity cDNA Reverse Transcription Kit, so expressed TCRB transcripts were sequenced. Naive, central memory and regulatory T cell samples underwent deep immunoSEQ sequencing, averaging about 3.57 million total reads per sample. After sorted cells were lysed in RLT buffer, RNA was extracted with DNase-treated RNeasy Micro or Mini kits, with the choice depending on cell number. Each cell subset was processed on its own to prevent cross-contamination, while patient and healthy donor samples were processed together. The immunoSEQ multiplex PCR was used to amplify TCRB sequences from cDNA, yielding 87-bp fragments that span the CDR3 region. Sequencing of the amplicons was done on the Illumina HiSeq platform. As for the original processing: Synthetic template baselines were used to correct PCR bias computationally, reads within Hamming distance 2 were collapsed, and singletons that could not be merged were discarded. By aligning reads against IMGT, V, D and J genes, CDR3 length, and insertions or deletions at six rearrangement sites were assigned. Within each subset, clonotype counts were normalized to the number of sorted cells before true diversity and Gini coefficients were calculated with the tcR R package. The overlap coefficient, calculated on TCRB nucleotide sequences, was used to measure repertoire sharing. Out-of-frame TCRB sequences from naive cells were analyzed to stand in for the pre-selection repertoire. TCRdb took this table from immuneACCESS and kept in-frame rearrangements with V and J called. Such tables lack part of the clones; where checked against another copy, unresolved V genes explain under half of the gap, and the rest is unexplained. V and J calls and clone size are as listed in that table; D and trimming were resolved from the DNA. The sample data list roughly 500,000 clones, and more than 9.5% of these were observed just once. The ten largest clones capture approximately 0.045% of the sample.

From each donor, a single peripheral blood sample of about 120 mL on average was drawn into heparinised tubes. A BD FACSAria II and a panel including CD45RO, CCR7, CD25, CD127, CD95 and CD27 were used to sort naive, central memory, regulatory and stem cell-like memory CD4+ T cells. All sorted populations exceeded 98% purity. PBMCs were isolated right away by Lymphoprep density gradient centrifugation and were stained directly, without culture. Samples were stained and sorted in pairs, with one healthy donor and one patient per experiment, so that batch effects were minimized. From a lookup of the germline V gene (reference sequence), CDR1 and CDR2 are SEHNR and FQNEAQ. The CDR3 goes from the cysteine to the phenylalanine over 14 residues. Only the CDR3 DNA stays, 42 bases, in frame from base 1. Relative to germline, V is 2 bases shorter and J is 4 bases shorter, with 11 bases between their ends.

The receptor was derived from a young woman in good health. The sequence is built from TRBV7-9 and TRBJ1-1; no confident D gene assignment can be made. The sample taken for sequencing was naive CD4+ T cells from blood. The sample's cell subset or site label is to be understood as: true naive CD4+ T cells. The DNA reads as follows: TGTGCCAGCAGCTTAAGGAGGGATGGCACTGAAGCTTTCTTT. This gives the protein CASSLRRDGTEAFF.